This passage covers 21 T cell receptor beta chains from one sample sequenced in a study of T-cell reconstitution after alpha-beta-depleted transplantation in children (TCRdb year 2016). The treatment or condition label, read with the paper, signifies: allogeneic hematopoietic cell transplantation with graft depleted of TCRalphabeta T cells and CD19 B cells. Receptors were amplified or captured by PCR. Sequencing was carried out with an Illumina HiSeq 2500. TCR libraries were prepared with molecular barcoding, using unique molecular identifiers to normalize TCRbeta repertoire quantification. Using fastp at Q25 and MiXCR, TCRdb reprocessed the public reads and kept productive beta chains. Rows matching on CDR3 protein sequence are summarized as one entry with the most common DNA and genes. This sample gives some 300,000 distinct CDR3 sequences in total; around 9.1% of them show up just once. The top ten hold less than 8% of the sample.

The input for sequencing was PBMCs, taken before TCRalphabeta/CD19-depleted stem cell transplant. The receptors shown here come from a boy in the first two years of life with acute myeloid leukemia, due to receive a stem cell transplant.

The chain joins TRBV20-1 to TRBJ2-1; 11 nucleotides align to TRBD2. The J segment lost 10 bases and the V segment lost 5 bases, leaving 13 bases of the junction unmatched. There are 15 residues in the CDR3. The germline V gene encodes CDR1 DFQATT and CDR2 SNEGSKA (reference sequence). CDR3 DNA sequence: TGCAGTGCTGTCCCGGGACTAGCGGCTAATTTAGAGCAGTTCTTC. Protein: CSAVPGLAANLEQFF.

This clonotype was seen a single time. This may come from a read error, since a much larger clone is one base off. CDR3 bases: TGTGCCAGCGGCTTCCAGGGCTCAACCGGGGAGCTGTTTTTT. Protein product: CASGFQGSTGELFF. The chain couples TRBV7-2 to TRBJ2-2; TRBD1 is a possible D gene (5 bases). Per the germline V gene, CDR1 is SGHTA and CDR2 is FQGNSA. The CDR3 spans 14 residues.

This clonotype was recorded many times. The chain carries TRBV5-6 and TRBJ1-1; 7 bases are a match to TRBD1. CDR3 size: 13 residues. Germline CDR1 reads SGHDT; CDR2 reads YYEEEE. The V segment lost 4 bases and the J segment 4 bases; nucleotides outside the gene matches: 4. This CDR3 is CASSRGTATEAFF. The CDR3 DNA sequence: TGTGCCAGCAGCCGCGGGACAGCCACTGAAGCTTTCTTT.

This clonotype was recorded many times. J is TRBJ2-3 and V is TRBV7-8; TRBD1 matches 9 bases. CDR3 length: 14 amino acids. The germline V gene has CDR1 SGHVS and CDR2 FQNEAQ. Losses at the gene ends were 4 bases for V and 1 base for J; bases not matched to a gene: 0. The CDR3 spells CASSWTGGTDTQYF. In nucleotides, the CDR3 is TGTGCCAGCAGCTGGACAGGGGGCACAGATACGCAGTATTTT.

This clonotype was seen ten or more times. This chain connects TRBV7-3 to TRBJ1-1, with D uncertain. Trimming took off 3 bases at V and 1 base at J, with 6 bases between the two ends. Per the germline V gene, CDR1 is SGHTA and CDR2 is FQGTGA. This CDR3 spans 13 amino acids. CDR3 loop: CASSFNTNTEAFF. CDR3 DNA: TGTGCCAGCAGCTTCAATACGAACACTGAAGCTTTCTTT. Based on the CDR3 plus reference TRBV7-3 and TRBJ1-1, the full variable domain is GAGVSQTPSNKVTEKGKYVELRCDPISGHTALYWYRQSLGQGPEFLIYFQGTGAADDSGLPNDRFFAVRPEGSVSTLKIQRTERGDSAVYLCASSFNTNTEAFFGQGTRLTVV.

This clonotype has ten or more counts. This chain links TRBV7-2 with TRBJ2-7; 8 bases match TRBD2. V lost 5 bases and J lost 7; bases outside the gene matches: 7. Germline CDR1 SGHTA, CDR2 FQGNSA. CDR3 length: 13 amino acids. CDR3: CASSNPSGGEQYF. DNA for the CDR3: TGTGCCAGCAGCAACCCGTCGGGAGGGGAGCAGTACTTC. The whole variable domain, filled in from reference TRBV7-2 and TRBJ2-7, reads GAGVSQSPSNKVTEKGKDVELRCDPISGHTALYWYRQSLGQGLEFLIYFQGNSAPDKSGLPSDRFSAERTGGSVSTLTIQRTQQEDSAVYLCASSNPSGGEQYFGPGTRLTVT.

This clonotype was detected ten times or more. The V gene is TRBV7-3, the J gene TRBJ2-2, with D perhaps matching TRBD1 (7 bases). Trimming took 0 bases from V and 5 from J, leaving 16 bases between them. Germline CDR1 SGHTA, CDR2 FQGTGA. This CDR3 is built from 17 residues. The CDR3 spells CASSLTGGARGTGELFF. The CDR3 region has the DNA TGTGCCAGCAGCTTAACGGGGGGAGCCAGGGGGACCGGGGAGCTGTTTTTT.

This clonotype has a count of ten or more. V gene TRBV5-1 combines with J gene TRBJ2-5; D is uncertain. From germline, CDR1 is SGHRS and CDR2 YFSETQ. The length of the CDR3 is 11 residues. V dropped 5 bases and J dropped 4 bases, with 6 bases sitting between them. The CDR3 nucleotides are TGCGCCAGCAGGGGGATAGAGACCCAGTACTTC. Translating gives CASRGIETQYF.

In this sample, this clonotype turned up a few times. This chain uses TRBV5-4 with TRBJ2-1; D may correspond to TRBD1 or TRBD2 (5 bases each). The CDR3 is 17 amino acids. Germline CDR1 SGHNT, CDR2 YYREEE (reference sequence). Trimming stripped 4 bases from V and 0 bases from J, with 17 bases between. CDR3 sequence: CASSHPGTFVSYNEQFF. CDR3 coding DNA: TGTGCCAGCAGCCACCCCGGGACGTTCGTCTCCTACAATGAGCAGTTCTTC.

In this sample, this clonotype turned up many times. CDR3: CASSLVGRPYEQYF. The CDR3 DNA reads TGTGCCAGCAGCTTAGTTGGGCGGCCCTACGAGCAGTACTTC. The chain carries TRBV7-8 and TRBJ2-7; no clear D gene. Germline CDR1 and CDR2: SGHVS and FQNEAQ. The CDR3 extends over 14 amino acids. V lost 1 base, J lost 2 bases, and 9 bases lay in between.

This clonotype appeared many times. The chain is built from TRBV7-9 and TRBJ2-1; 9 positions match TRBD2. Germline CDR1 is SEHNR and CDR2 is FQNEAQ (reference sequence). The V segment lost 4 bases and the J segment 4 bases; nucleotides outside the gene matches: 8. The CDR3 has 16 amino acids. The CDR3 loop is CASSSNGRGGYNEQFF. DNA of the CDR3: TGTGCCAGCAGCTCCAACGGGCGGGGGGGTTACAATGAGCAGTTCTTC.

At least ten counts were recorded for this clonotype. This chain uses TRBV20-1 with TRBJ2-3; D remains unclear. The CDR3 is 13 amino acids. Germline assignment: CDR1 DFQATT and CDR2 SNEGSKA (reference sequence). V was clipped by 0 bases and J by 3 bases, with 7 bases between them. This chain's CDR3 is CSARDRPTDTQYF. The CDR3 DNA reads TGCAGTGCTAGAGATAGGCCTACAGATACGCAGTATTTT.

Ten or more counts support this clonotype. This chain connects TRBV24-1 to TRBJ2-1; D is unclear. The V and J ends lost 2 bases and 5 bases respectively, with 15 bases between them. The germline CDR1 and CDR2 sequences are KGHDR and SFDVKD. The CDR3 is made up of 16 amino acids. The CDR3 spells CATSDSLGFADNEQFF. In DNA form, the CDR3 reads TGTGCCACCAGTGATTCCTTGGGGTTCGCGGACAATGAGCAGTTCTTC.

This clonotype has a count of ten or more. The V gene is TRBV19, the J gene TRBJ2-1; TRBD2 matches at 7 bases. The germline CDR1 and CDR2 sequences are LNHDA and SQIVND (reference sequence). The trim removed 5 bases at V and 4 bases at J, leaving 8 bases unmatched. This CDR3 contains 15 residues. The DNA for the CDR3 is TGTGCCAGTAGTCCCCGAAGCGGGGCTTACAATGAGCAGTTCTTC. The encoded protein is CASSPRSGAYNEQFF.

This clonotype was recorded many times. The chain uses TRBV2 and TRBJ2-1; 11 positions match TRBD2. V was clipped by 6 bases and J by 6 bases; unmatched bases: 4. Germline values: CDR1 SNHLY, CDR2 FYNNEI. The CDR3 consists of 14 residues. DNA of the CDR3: TGTGCCAGCAGGGGACTAGCGGCCATCAATGAGCAGTTCTTC. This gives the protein CASRGLAAINEQFF.

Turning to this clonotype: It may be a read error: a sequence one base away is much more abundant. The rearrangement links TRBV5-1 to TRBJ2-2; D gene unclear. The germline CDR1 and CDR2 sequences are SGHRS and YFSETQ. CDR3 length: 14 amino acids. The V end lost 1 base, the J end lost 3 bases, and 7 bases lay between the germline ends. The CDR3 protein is CASSLFSDTGELFF. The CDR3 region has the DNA TGCGCCAGCAGCTTGTTTTCCGACACCGGGGAGCTGTTTTTT.

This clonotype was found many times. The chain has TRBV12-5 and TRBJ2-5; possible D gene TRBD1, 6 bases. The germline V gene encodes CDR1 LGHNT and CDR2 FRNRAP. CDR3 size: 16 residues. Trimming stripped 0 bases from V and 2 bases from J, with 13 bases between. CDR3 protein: CASGLVPSGVQETQYF. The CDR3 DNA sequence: TGTGCTAGTGGTTTGGTACCATCAGGGGTTCAAGAGACCCAGTACTTC.

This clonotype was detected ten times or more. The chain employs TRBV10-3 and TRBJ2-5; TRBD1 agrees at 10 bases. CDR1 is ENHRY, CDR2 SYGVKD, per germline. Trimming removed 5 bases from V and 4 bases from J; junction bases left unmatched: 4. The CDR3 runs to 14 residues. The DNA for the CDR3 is TGTGCCATCAGTCCGGGACAGGGGACAGAGACCCAGTACTTC. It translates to CAISPGQGTETQYF.

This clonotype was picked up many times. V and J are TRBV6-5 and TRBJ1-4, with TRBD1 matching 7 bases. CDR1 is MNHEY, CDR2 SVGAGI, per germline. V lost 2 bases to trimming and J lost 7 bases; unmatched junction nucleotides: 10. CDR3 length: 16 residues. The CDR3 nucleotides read TGTGCCAGCAGTTACGGACCAGGGGGATTTACTGAAAAACTGTTTTTT. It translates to CASSYGPGGFTEKLFF.

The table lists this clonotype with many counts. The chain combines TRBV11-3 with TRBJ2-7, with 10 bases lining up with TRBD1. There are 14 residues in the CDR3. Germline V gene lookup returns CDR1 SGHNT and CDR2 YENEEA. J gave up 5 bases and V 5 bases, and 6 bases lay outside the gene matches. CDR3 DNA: TGTGCCAGCAGCCGGGGACAGGGGTTTAACGAGCAGTACTTC. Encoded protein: CASSRGQGFNEQYF.

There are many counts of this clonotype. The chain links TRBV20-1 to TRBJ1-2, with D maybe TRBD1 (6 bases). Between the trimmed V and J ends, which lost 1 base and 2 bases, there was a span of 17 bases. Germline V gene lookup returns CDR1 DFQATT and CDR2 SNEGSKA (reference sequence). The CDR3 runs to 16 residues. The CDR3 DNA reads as TGCAGTGCTAGAGGCTCCTTAGGGGGAGGAAACTATGGCTACACCTTC. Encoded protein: CSARGSLGGGNYGYTF.